A selection of T cell receptor beta chains follows, all from one sample in a study of blood T cell repertoires in COVID-19. Some clones are missing from TCRdb's copy, which holds only in-frame ones; the method was immunoSEQ multiplex PCR. The data show under 350,000 clones, approximately 90% seen once. Sequenced: peripheral blood. The source is a man in his forties or fifties with acute or convalescent COVID-19. CDR3s include the opening cysteine and the closing phenylalanine or tryptophan. Fields, in order: clone size, J gene, D gene, V gene, CDR3 DNA, CDR3 protein. A D gene is named only where the DNA matches it firmly. The size field is filled for only some rows; it gives once, few, many or a size class.

size: .
J: TRBJ2-7
D: .
V: TRBV9
DNA: TGTGCCAGCAGCGTAGGGAGGGAGCAGTACTTC
CDR3: CASSVGREQYF

size: .
J: TRBJ2-5
D: .
V: TRBV3-1/TRBV3-2
DNA: TGTGCCAGCAGCCCACTGTGGACAGAGCCCCAAGAGACCCAGTACTTC
CDR3: CASSPLWTEPQETQYF

size: .
J: TRBJ1-2
D: TRBD1
V: TRBV29-1
DNA: TGCAGCGTTGAGGAGGGGGCCGGCTATGGCTACACCTTC
CDR3: CSVEEGAGYGYTF

size: few
J: TRBJ2-7
D: .
V: TRBV25-1
DNA: TGTGCCAGCAGTGGCCTGGACTCCAGCTCCTACGAGCAGTACTTC
CDR3: CASSGLDSSSYEQYF

size: once
J: TRBJ2-1
D: TRBD1
V: TRBV5-4
DNA: TGTGCCAGCAGCTTACGGGCAGGGGGCAGCAATGAGCAGTTCTTC
CDR3: CASSLRAGGSNEQFF

size: .
J: TRBJ1-3
D: .
V: TRBV7-2
DNA: TGTGCCAGCAGCTTAGTGGGGGCGGGTGGAAACACCATATATTTT
CDR3: CASSLVGAGGNTIYF

size: .
J: TRBJ2-1
D: TRBD1
V: TRBV5-4
DNA: TGTGCCAGCAGCTTCTGGACAGGACCCTACAATGAGCAGTTCTTC
CDR3: CASSFWTGPYNEQFF

size: once
J: TRBJ2-3
D: TRBD1
V: TRBV6-5
DNA: TGTGCCAGCAATCAGGGGGTTAACACAGATACGCAGTATTTT
CDR3: CASNQGVNTDTQYF

size: .
J: TRBJ1-6
D: .
V: TRBV5-1
DNA: TGCGCCAGCAGCTTGGAGGGAGACTTCTATAATTCACCCCTCCACTTT
CDR3: CASSLEGDFYNSPLHF

size: .
J: TRBJ2-7
D: .
V: TRBV5-1
DNA: TGCGCCAGCAGCTTGGACAGGGCCTACGAGCAGTACTTC
CDR3: CASSLDRAYEQYF

size: .
J: TRBJ2-2
D: .
V: TRBV9
DNA: TGTGCCAGCAGCACCACATCTAGTATCGGGGAGCTGTTTTTT
CDR3: CASSTTSSIGELFF

size: .
J: TRBJ1-1
D: TRBD1
V: TRBV2
DNA: TGTGCCAGCAAACCCGAAGACAGGGGAGGCACTGAAGCTTTCTTT
CDR3: CASKPEDRGGTEAFF

size: .
J: TRBJ1-1
D: .
V: TRBV29-1
DNA: TGCAGCGTCCGAAAGTCCCAAGAGGTAACTGAAGCTTTCTTT
CDR3: CSVRKSQEVTEAFF

size: .
J: TRBJ2-1
D: .
V: TRBV7-8
DNA: TGTGCCAGCAGCTTTCTAGGCGGGGGCTACTACAATGAGCAGTTCTTC
CDR3: CASSFLGGGYYNEQFF

size: .
J: TRBJ2-2
D: TRBD2
V: TRBV4-2
DNA: TGTGCCAGCAGCCTGGCACCGGGACTAGCAACCGGGGAGCTGTTTTTT
CDR3: CASSLAPGLATGELFF

size: .
J: TRBJ2-5
D: TRBD1
V: TRBV14
DNA: TGTGCCAGCAGCCTACAGGGGAACCAAGAGGCCCAGTACTTC
CDR3: CASSLQGNQEAQYF

size: .
J: TRBJ2-7
D: TRBD2
V: TRBV25-1
DNA: TGTGCCAGCAGTGAAAGGCCCGGGACTAGCGGAACCTACGAGCAGTACTTC
CDR3: CASSERPGTSGTYEQYF

size: .
J: TRBJ2-1
D: .
V: TRBV7-7
DNA: TGTGCCAGCAGCTTAGACCAGGGGTTAGACAATGAGCAGTTCTTC
CDR3: CASSLDQGLDNEQFF

size: .
J: TRBJ2-5
D: .
V: TRBV24-1
DNA: TGTGCCACCAGTGATCCCCGGGCAGGGCTTTCCCAAGAGACCCAGTACTTC
CDR3: CATSDPRAGLSQETQYF

size: .
J: TRBJ1-5
D: TRBD1
V: TRBV14
DNA: TGTGCCAGCAGCCCAACAGGGGGCGACCAGCCCCAGCATTTT
CDR3: CASSPTGGDQPQHF